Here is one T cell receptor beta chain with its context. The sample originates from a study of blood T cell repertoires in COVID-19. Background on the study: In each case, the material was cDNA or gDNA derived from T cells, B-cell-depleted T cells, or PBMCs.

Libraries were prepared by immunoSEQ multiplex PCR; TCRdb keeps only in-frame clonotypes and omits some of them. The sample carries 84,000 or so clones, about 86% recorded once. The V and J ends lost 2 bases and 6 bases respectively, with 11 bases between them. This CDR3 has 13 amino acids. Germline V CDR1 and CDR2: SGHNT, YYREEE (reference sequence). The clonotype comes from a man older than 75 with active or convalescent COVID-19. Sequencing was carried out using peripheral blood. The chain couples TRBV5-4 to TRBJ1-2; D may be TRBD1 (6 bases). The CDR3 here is CASSFTRQDGYTF. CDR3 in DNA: TGTGCCAGCAGCTTCACGCGACAGGATGGCTACACCTTC.